These 14 T cell receptor beta chains came from one sample sequenced in a study of OX40 agonist ivuxolimab in advanced cancers. Some clones are missing from TCRdb's copy, which holds only in-frame ones; the method was immunoSEQ multiplex PCR. The sample has under 45,000 clones, 84% seen once. The specimen comprised CD4+ or CD8+ T cells sorted from blood, sampled in a trial of the OX40 agonist ivuxolimab. The receptors originated from an adult with an advanced solid tumor such as melanoma, head and neck, liver or kidney cancer.

In this sample, this clone turned up a few times. The chain uses TRBV28 and TRBJ2-2; D possibly corresponds to TRBD1 (6 bases). Per the germline V gene, CDR1 is MDHEN and CDR2 is SYDVKM. The CDR3 contains 14 residues. Trimming shortened V by 6 bases and J by 2 bases, and 10 bases separated the two germline ends. CDR3 sequence: CASRVQGNTGELFF. CDR3 bases: TGTGCCAGCAGGGTACAGGGTAACACCGGGGAGCTGTTTTTT.

This chain connects TRBV19 to TRBJ1-1; 10 nucleotides agree with TRBD1. V was pared by 4 bases and J by 3 bases, with 5 bases of the junction left unmatched. Germline-derived CDR1 and CDR2 are LNHDA and SQIVND (reference sequence). This CDR3 spans 15 amino acids. The CDR3, as DNA: TGTGCCAGTAGTAGAGACAGGGGGCTGTACACTGAAGCTTTCTTT. This gives the protein CASSRDRGLYTEAFF.

The V gene is TRBV5-5, the J gene TRBJ1-4; a weak D match, TRBD1 (5 bases). Trimming removed 0 bases from V and 7 bases from J, with 13 bases in between. The CDR3 covers 15 residues. The germline V gene has CDR1 SGHKS and CDR2 YYEKEE (reference sequence). The CDR3, as DNA: TGTGCCAGCAGCTTGGTGGCCGGCGGGGGTGAAAAACTGTTTTTT. This sequence encodes CASSLVAGGGEKLFF. The full variable domain, rest sourced from reference TRBV5-5 and TRBJ1-4, is DAGVTQSPTHLIKTRGQQVTLRCSPISGHKSVSWYQQVLGQGPQFIFQYYEKEERGRGNFPDRFSARQFPNYSSELNVNALLLGDSALYLCASSLVAGGGEKLFFGSGTQLSVL.

The rearrangement joins TRBV27 to TRBJ1-3, with a possible D match to TRBD1 (5 bases). CDR3 length: 15 residues. From germline, CDR1 is MNHEY and CDR2 SMNVEV (reference sequence). V gave up 6 bases and J gave up 0 bases, with 12 bases separating them. Here the CDR3 DNA reads TGTGCCAGCAGCTCGGGGGGAAGCTCTGGAAACACCATATATTTT. Its translation: CASSSGGSSGNTIYF.

This clone appeared a single time. This chain joins TRBV28 and TRBJ2-3; unclear D gene. Per the germline V gene, CDR1 is MDHEN and CDR2 is SYDVKM. The CDR3 runs 12 residues. Trimming took off 8 bases at V and 1 base at J, with 7 bases between the two ends. The CDR3 region is CASVSGTDTQYF. CDR3 nucleotide sequence: TGTGCCAGCGTGTCGGGCACAGATACGCAGTATTTT.

This clone was detected only once. DNA for the CDR3: TGTGCCACCAGCAGAGATCGGGAGCCCTACACAGATACGCAGTATTTT. Protein: CATSRDREPYTDTQYF. The chain recombines TRBV15 with TRBJ2-3; a weak D match, TRBD2 (6 bases). This CDR3 region has 16 residues. V lost 0 bases and J lost 2, with 12 bases in between. Germline V gene data show CDR1 as LNHNV and CDR2 as YYDKDF (reference sequence).

V usage is TRBV5-1 and J usage is TRBJ2-3; D tentatively fits TRBD1 or TRBD2 (5 bases each). The V end was cut by 1 base, the J end by 0 bases, with 12 bases between. CDR3 length: 16 amino acids. Germline V gene lookup returns CDR1 SGHRS and CDR2 YFSETQ. CDR3 in amino acids: CASSLSLRGSTDTQYF. In nucleotides, the CDR3 is TGCGCCAGCAGCTTGTCTCTCCGGGGCAGCACAGATACGCAGTATTTT.

The rearrangement links TRBV15 to TRBJ1-4, with D perhaps TRBD1 (6 bases). V was cut by 2 bases and J by 8 bases, with 18 bases left in between. Germline lookup yields CDR1 LNHNV and CDR2 YYDKDF (reference sequence). The CDR3 contains 16 residues. In nucleotides, the CDR3 is TGTGCCACCAGCAGAAATTCGGACAGTCGGGTGGAAAAACTGTTTTTT. Its translation is CATSRNSDSRVEKLFF.

The chain employs TRBV5-1 and TRBJ2-7; no firm D call. Germline values: CDR1 SGHRS, CDR2 YFSETQ. The CDR3 length is 14 residues. Deletions cut 5 bases from V and 0 bases from J, with 12 bases between. DNA for the CDR3: TGCGCCAGCAGACCCCATGGCGGCTCCTACGAGCAGTACTTC. As protein: CASRPHGGSYEQYF. Full variable domain (rest looked up from reference TRBV5-1 and TRBJ2-7): KAGVTQTPRYLIKTRGQQVTLSCSPISGHRSVSWYQQTPGQGLQFLFEYFSETQRNKGNFPGRFSGRQFSNSRSEMNVSTLELGDSALYLCASRPHGGSYEQYFGPGTRLTVT.

The rearrangement uses TRBV19 and TRBJ2-1, with 8 bases aligning to TRBD1. The V segment lost 5 bases and the J segment 3 bases; nucleotides outside the gene matches: 12. This CDR3 has 17 amino acids. Germline V gives CDR1 LNHDA, CDR2 SQIVND (reference sequence). The CDR3 bases are TGTGCCAGTAGTCCAAGTCCGACAGGGGCGGTCTACAATGAGCAGTTCTTC. Encoded protein: CASSPSPTGAVYNEQFF. The variable domain in full, with the rest retrieved from reference TRBV19 and TRBJ2-1, is DGGITQSPKYLFRKEGQNVTLSCEQNLNHDAMYWYRQDPGQGLRLIYYSQIVNDFQKGDIAEGYSVSREKKESFPLTVTSAQKNPTAFYLCASSPSPTGAVYNEQFFGPGTRLTVL.

This chain connects TRBV15 to TRBJ2-5; TRBD2 is a possible D gene (6 bases). The CDR3 is 13 residues long. Germline V gene data show CDR1 as LNHNV and CDR2 as YYDKDF (reference sequence). The V gene lost 6 bases and the J gene lost 5 bases, with 13 bases spanning the gap. In nucleotides, the CDR3 is TGTGCCACCAGGGGACTGGAAGTGGAGACCCAGTACTTC. It codes for CATRGLEVETQYF.

The chain employs TRBV6-6 and TRBJ1-5, with D hard to call. The V gene lost 2 bases and the J gene lost 0 bases, with 11 bases spanning the gap. In germline, CDR1 is MNHNY, CDR2 SVGAGI (reference sequence). The CDR3 spans 16 residues. The CDR3 loop is CASSYQVTYSNQPQHF. The CDR3 DNA reads TGTGCCAGCAGTTACCAGGTCACCTATAGCAATCAGCCCCAGCATTTT.

This clone was picked up a small number of times. The genes are TRBV19 and TRBJ1-1, with D perhaps matching TRBD1 (6 bases). Germline V lookup: CDR1 LNHDA, CDR2 SQIVND (reference sequence). V was trimmed by 5 bases and J by 7 bases, leaving 14 bases between them. The CDR3 contains 13 residues. The CDR3 region has the DNA TGTGCCAGTAGTTCCTCAGACAGGCTTGAAGCTTTCTTT. Its protein is CASSSSDRLEAFF.

The chain carries TRBV6-1 and TRBJ1-5; D perhaps matches TRBD1 (5 bases). CDR1 and CDR2 (germline): MNHNS, SASEGT. The CDR3 spans 13 residues. V was clipped by 9 bases and J by 6 bases, with 15 bases between them. CDR3 sequence (DNA): TGTGCCAGTAAGTCAGGGATAGGTCAGCCCCAGCATTTT. Its protein is CASKSGIGQPQHF.